These 15 T cell receptor beta chains share one sample of origin, sequenced in a study of blood T cell repertoires in COVID-19. Assay used: immunoSEQ multiplex PCR; TCRdb lists only in-frame clones, some missing. The sample includes about 100,000 clones, 71% of them seen just once. The sequenced material came from peripheral blood. Receptors originate from a woman between 40 and 55 years old with acute or convalescent COVID-19.

The chain joins TRBV6-5 to TRBJ1-2; tentatively, D is TRBD1 (6 bases). Germline V CDR1 and CDR2: MNHEY, SVGAGI. This CDR3 is built from 14 residues. V lost 2 bases and J 2 bases, leaving 9 bases between the germline ends. CDR3 amino acids: CASSYLQGNYGYTF. The CDR3 DNA reads TGTGCCAGCAGTTACCTCCAGGGGAACTATGGCTACACCTTC.

The chain carries TRBV7-3 and TRBJ2-3; no clear D. The CDR3 is 12 residues long. Trimming took 4 bases from V and 10 from J, leaving 12 bases between them. The germline V gene has CDR1 SGHTA and CDR2 FQGTGA. The CDR3 sequence is CASSSQTGAQYF. DNA of the CDR3: TGTGCCAGCAGCTCCCAGACTGGCGCGCAGTATTTT.

V usage is TRBV30 and J usage is TRBJ1-2; D is possibly TRBD1 (5 bases). The CDR3 has 15 residues. V was cut by 0 bases and J by 3 bases, with 14 bases left in between. Germline V gene sequence: CDR1 GTSNPN, CDR2 SVGIG (reference sequence). The CDR3 DNA reads as TGTGCCTGGAGTGTTTGGGGCGTGGAACACTATGGCTACACCTTC. Translated, it gives CAWSVWGVEHYGYTF.

V is TRBV5-1 and J is TRBJ1-6, with a possible D match to TRBD1 (5 bases). The germline V and J ends were trimmed by 4 bases and 3 bases, with 11 bases remaining between them. The CDR3 sequence is 15 residues long. Germline V CDR1 and CDR2: SGHRS, YFSETQ. DNA for the CDR3: TGCGCCAGCAGCCCCAGGGAAGACTATAATTCACCCCTCCACTTT. Its protein is CASSPREDYNSPLHF.

This clone was observed once. The V call is TRBV6-2 or TRBV6-3, the J call TRBJ2-1; possibly TRBD1 for D (6 bases). Trimming took 6 bases from V and 5 from J, leaving 11 bases between them. Germline CDR1 and CDR2: MNHEY and SVGEGT. CDR3 length: 13 residues. CDR3 DNA: TGTGCCAGCAGCGAGGACAGAGACAATGAGCAGTTCTTC. Its translation is CASSEDRDNEQFF.

This chain uses TRBV30 with TRBJ2-7; TRBD1 matches at 9 bases. The ends lost 5 bases at V and 2 bases at J; junction bases unmatched: 10. The germline CDR1 and CDR2 sequences are GTSNPN and SVGIG (reference sequence). CDR3 size: 15 residues. In DNA, the CDR3 is TGTGCCTGGGGCACTGGGACAGGGAGTGCCTACGAGCAGTACTTC. This translates into CAWGTGTGSAYEQYF.

The chain recombines TRBV4-1 with TRBJ2-7; unclear D gene. CDR1 is MGHRA, CDR2 YSYEKL, per germline. CDR3 length: 16 amino acids. Trimming pared 0 bases from V and 2 bases from J, leaving 14 bases between. In DNA form, the CDR3 reads TGCGCCAGCAGCCAAGAAAGGCTGGCAGGAACCTACGAGCAGTACTTC. Amino acids: CASSQERLAGTYEQYF.

The CDR3 sequence is CATSRDWQVGANVLTF. CDR3 DNA sequence: TGTGCCACCAGCAGAGATTGGCAGGTTGGGGCCAACGTCCTGACTTTC. This rearrangement joins TRBV15 to TRBJ2-6, with D uncertain. CDR1 and CDR2 (germline): LNHNV, YYDKDF (reference sequence). Trimming pared 0 bases from V and 3 bases from J, leaving 9 bases between. The CDR3 totals 16 residues.

The J gene is TRBJ2-1, the V gene TRBV28; tentatively, D is TRBD1 (6 bases). Germline CDR1 and CDR2: MDHEN and SYDVKM. The CDR3 spans 15 residues. Trimming cost V 3 bases and J 6 bases, with 15 bases left between them. CDR3 loop: CASSFPPGQSNEQFF. The CDR3 DNA reads TGTGCCAGCAGTTTCCCTCCGGGACAATCCAATGAGCAGTTCTTC.

The chain links TRBV11-1 to TRBJ1-1; TRBD1 aligns across 7 bases. This CDR3 spans 16 amino acids. V trimming: 1 base; J trimming: 6 bases; junction bases outside the gene matches: 11. Looked up from germline, CDR1 is SGHAT and CDR2 is FQDESV (reference sequence). This chain's CDR3 is CASSLGGQRGQAEAFF. Written as DNA, the CDR3 is TGTGCCAGCAGCTTAGGGGGACAGAGAGGCCAAGCTGAAGCTTTCTTT.

This clone was observed a handful of times. The rearrangement uses TRBV5-4 and TRBJ2-5; TRBD2 matches 7 bases. The CDR3 length is 17 residues. Unmatched junction bases numbered 16, after V lost 4 bases and J lost 4 bases. Germline V gene sequence: CDR1 SGHNT, CDR2 YYREEE (reference sequence). CDR3 DNA sequence: TGTGCCAGCAGCCTCTCACTAGCGTCGGGTCAGGGAGAGACCCAGTACTTC. Amino acid sequence: CASSLSLASGQGETQYF.

V usage is TRBV6-5 and J usage is TRBJ2-2; the D is unclear. The V gene's germline CDR1 is MNHEY and CDR2 SVGAGI. CDR3 length: 14 residues. V shed 7 bases and J shed 6 bases, with 15 bases lying between them. The CDR3 loop is CASKDWKASGELFF. CDR3 nucleotides: TGTGCCAGCAAAGACTGGAAGGCGTCCGGGGAGCTGTTTTTT.

The CDR3 bases are TGTGCCAGCACCCTAGTCGGGACAGGGGGTGGAGATACGCAGTATTTT. Protein: CASTLVGTGGGDTQYF. V gene TRBV7-2 combines with J gene TRBJ2-3, with 11 bases identical to TRBD1. The germline V gene encodes CDR1 SGHTA and CDR2 FQGNSA. This CDR3 has 16 amino acids. Trimming removed 7 bases from V and 5 bases from J; junction bases left unmatched: 11.

This chain uses TRBV5-1 with TRBJ2-5; weak D call: TRBD1 (5 bases). Looked up from germline, CDR1 is SGHRS and CDR2 is YFSETQ. The CDR3 consists of 15 residues. V lost 7 bases, J lost 2 bases, and 18 bases lay in between. This CDR3 reads CASRVLKQEQETQYF. The CDR3 nucleotides are TGCGCCAGCCGCGTACTGAAACAGGAGCAAGAGACCCAGTACTTC.

This clone was observed a handful of times. This rearrangement joins TRBV6-4 to TRBJ2-3, with 7 bases lining up with TRBD1. Germline V gene data show CDR1 as MRHNA and CDR2 as SNTAGT. Losses at the gene ends were 7 bases for V and 8 bases for J; bases not matched to a gene: 12. The CDR3 has 14 residues. The CDR3 protein is CASIIGGQDGTQYF. Written as DNA, the CDR3 is TGTGCCAGCATTATAGGGGGCCAAGATGGTACGCAGTATTTT.